This paragraph reports one T cell receptor beta chain. Its antigen is currently unknown. The DNA is left out, because the CDR3 cannot be placed on it with certainty; the CDR3 is given as TCRdb lists it. The data are from a study of CD8 T cells in ankylosing spondylitis. TCRdb processed the 5' RACE reads anew with MiXCR; each CDR3 protein has one entry. The sample records more than 150,000 distinct CDR3 sequences, roughly 13% being singletons. Germline CDR1 DFQATT, CDR2 SNEGSKA (reference sequence). The CDR3 length equals 11 residues, ends included. Regarding the study as a whole: What appeared characteristic of ankylosing spondylitis blood was a TCR beta motif of seven to nine highly homologous variants.

The J gene is TRBJ2-2, the V gene TRBV20-1; the table gives TRBD2 as D, unverified against the DNA. Sequencing was done on a sample of blood, either unsorted or a sorted T cell fraction (not recorded which). This clonotype was obtained from a male donor with ankylosing spondylitis or in good health (not recorded which). This CDR3 is CSARDTSGRIF.